This paragraph covers one T cell receptor beta chain sequence. This sample was taken from a study of Ad26.COV2.S vaccination and SARS-CoV-2 variants. The CDR3 has 15 residues. Germline CDR1 and CDR2: SGDLS and YYNGEE. Trimming removed 3 bases from V and 0 bases from J; junction bases left unmatched: 4. Assay: immunoSEQ multiplex PCR; the TCRdb copy retains only in-frame clones and omits some. The data show a few hundred thousand clones, less than 95% seen once. Noted treatment: around 19 received Ad26.COV2.S at low or high dose, single or two shots; a few received placebo; per-sample allocation not given. Following the first vaccine or placebo injection, samples were taken on day 63.

Specimen: peripheral blood, collected in a trial of Ad26.COV2.S vaccine versus placebo. The rearrangement joins TRBV9 to TRBJ2-3, with 7 bases fitting TRBD2. The TCR comes from a person aged 18-65 years who received the Ad26.COV2.S COVID-19 vaccine or a placebo. CDR3 in amino acids: CASSGVAGSTDTQYF. In nucleotides, the CDR3 is TGTGCCAGCAGCGGCGTAGCGGGCAGCACAGATACGCAGTATTTT.